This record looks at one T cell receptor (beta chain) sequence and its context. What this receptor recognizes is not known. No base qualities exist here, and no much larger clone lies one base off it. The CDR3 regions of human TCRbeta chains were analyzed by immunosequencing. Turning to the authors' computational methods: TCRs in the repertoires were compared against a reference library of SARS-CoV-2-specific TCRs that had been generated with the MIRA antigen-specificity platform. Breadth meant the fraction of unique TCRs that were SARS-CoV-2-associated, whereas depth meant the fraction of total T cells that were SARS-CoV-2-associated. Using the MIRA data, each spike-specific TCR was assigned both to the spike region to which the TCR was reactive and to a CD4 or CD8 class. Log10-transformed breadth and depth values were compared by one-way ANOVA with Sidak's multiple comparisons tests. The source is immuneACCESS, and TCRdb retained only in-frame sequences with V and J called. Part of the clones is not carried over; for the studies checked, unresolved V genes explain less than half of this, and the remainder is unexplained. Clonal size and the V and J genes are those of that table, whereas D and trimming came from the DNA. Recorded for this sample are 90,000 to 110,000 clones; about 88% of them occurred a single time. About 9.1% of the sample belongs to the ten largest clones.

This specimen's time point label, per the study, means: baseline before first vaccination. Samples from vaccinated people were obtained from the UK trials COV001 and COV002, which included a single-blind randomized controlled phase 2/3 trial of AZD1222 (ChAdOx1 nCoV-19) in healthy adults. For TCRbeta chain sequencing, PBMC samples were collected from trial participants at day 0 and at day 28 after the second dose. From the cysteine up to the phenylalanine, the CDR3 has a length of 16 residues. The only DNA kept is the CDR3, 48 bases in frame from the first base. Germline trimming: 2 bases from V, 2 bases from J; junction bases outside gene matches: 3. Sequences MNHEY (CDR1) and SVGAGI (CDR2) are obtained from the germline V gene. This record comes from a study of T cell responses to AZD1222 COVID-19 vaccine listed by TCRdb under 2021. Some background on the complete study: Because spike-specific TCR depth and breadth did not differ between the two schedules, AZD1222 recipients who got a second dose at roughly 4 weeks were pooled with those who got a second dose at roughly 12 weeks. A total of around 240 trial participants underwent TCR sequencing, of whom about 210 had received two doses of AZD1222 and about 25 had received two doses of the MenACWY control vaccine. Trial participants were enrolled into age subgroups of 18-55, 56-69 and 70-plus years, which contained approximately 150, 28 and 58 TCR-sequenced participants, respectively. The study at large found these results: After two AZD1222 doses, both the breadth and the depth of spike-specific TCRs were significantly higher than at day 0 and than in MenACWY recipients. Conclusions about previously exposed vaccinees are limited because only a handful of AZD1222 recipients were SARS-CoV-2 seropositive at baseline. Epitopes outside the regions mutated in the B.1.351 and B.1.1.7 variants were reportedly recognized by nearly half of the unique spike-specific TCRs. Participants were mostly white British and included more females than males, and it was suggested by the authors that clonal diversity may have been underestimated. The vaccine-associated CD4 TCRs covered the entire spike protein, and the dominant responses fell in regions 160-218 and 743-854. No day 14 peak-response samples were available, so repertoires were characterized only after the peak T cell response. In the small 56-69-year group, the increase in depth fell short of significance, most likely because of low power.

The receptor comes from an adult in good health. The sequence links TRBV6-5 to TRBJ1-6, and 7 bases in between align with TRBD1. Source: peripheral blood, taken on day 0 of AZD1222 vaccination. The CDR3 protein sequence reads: CASSYDRVTYNSPLHF. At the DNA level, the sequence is TGTGCCAGCAGTTACGACAGGGTGACCTATAATTCACCCCTCCACTTT.